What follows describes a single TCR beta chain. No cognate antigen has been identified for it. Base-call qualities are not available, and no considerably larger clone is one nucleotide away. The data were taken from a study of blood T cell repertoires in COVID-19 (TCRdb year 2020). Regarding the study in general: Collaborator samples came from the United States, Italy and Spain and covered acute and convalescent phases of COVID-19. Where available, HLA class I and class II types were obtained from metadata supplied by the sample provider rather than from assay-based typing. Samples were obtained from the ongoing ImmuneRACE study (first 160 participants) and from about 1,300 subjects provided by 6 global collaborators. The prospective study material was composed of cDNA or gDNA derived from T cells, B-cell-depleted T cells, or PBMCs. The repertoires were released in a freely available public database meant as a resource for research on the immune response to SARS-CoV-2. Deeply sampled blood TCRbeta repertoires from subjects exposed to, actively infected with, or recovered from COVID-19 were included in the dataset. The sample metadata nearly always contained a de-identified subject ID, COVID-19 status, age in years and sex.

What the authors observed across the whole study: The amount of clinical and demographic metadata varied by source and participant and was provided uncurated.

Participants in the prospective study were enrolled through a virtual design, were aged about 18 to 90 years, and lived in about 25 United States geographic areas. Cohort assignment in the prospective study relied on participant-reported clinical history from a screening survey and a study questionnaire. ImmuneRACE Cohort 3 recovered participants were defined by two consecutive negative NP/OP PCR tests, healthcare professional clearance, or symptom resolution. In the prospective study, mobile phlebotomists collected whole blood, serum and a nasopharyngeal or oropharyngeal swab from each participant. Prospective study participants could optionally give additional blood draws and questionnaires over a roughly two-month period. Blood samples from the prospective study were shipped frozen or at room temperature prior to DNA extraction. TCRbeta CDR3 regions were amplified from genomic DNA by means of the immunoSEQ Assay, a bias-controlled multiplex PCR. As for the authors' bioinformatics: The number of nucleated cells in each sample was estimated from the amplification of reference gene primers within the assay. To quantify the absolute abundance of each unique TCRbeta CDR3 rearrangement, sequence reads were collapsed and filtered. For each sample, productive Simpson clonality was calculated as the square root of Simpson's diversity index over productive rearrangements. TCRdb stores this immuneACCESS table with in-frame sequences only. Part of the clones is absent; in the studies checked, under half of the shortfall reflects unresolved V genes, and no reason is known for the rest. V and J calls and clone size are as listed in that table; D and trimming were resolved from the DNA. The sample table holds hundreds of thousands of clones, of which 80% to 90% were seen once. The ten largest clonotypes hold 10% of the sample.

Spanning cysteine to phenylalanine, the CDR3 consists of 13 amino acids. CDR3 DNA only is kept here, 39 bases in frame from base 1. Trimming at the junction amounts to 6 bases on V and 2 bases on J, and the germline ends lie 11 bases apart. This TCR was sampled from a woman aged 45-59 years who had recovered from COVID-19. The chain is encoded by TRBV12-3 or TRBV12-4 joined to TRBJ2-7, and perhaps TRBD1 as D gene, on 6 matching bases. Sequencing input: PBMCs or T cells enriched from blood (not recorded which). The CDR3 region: CASRDRYPYEQYF. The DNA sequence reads TGTGCCAGCAGAGACAGGTACCCCTACGAGCAGTACTTC.